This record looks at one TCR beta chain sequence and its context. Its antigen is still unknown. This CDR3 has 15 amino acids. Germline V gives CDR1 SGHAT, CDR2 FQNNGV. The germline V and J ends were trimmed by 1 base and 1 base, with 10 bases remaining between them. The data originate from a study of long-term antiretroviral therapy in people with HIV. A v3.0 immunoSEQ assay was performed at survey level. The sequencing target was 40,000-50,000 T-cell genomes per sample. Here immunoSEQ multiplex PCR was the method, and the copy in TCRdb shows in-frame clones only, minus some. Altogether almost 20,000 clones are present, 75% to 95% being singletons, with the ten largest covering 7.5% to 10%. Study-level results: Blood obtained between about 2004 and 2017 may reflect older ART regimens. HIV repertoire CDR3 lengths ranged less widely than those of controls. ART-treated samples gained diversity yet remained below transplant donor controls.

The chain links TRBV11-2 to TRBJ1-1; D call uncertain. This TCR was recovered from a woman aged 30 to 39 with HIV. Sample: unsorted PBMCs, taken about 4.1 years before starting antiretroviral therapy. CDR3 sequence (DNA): TGTGCCAGCAGCTTAGTGCCTGACTCGAACACTGAAGCTTTCTTT. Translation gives CASSLVPDSNTEAFF.